The 29 T cell receptor beta chains reported below all come from one sample, sequenced in a study of blood T cell repertoires in COVID-19. This table comes from immunoSEQ multiplex PCR, and its TCRdb copy is limited to in-frame clones, with some not included. The sample has roughly 230,000 clones, roughly 81% seen once. The sample was peripheral blood. The origin of the receptors is a middle-aged man with acute or convalescent COVID-19.

The CDR3, as DNA: TGTGCCAGCAGCCTTGTGCACAGGACAGGGAGGGGGCAGCCCCAGCATTTT. Translation: CASSLVHRTGRGQPQHF. The V and J genes are TRBV7-8 and TRBJ1-5; 8 positions match TRBD1. Germline CDR1 is SGHVS and CDR2 is FQNEAQ. This CDR3 has 17 residues. V lost 5 bases to trimming and J lost 7 bases; unmatched junction nucleotides: 16.

The genes are TRBV29-1 and TRBJ2-1; D uncertain. Germline CDR1 reads SQVTM; CDR2 reads ANQGSEA. V was trimmed by 8 bases and J by 0 bases, leaving 8 bases between them. This CDR3 has 12 residues. CDR3 sequence reads: CSTSSSYNEQFF. DNA for the CDR3: TGCAGCACCTCGAGCTCCTACAATGAGCAGTTCTTC.

The chain is built from TRBV28 and TRBJ1-2, with 9 positions matching TRBD1. V shed 7 bases and J 0 bases; nucleotides not matched to a gene: 6. The CDR3 extends over 15 amino acids. The germline CDR1 and CDR2 sequences are MDHEN and SYDVKM. CDR3 nucleotide sequence: TGTGCCAGCACCCTTAGGGACAGGGCTAACTATGGCTACACCTTC. It is translated as CASTLRDRANYGYTF.

This clone was counted only a few times. The V call is TRBV5-1, the J call TRBJ1-4; 9 positions agree with TRBD1. The CDR3 has 14 residues. Germline lookup yields CDR1 SGHRS and CDR2 YFSETQ. The junction had 6 bases not matched to a gene; V was cut back by 4 bases and J by 8 bases. The CDR3 sequence: CASSAGTGSEKLFF. In DNA form, the CDR3 reads TGCGCCAGCAGCGCCGGGACAGGGAGCGAAAAACTGTTTTTT.

The chain joins TRBV6-6 to TRBJ1-2; 11 nucleotides align to TRBD1. Germline CDR1 is MNHNY and CDR2 is SVGAGI (reference sequence). This CDR3 comprises 15 residues. V trimming: 5 bases; J trimming: 7 bases; junction bases outside the gene matches: 9. Here the CDR3 reads CASSTWDRGAGGYTF. The DNA for the CDR3 is TGTGCCAGCAGTACGTGGGACAGGGGGGCAGGTGGCTACACCTTC.

The chain combines TRBV27 with TRBJ1-1; 7 bases agree with TRBD1. Trimming cost V 5 bases and J 4 bases; bases outside gene matches: 7. In germline, CDR1 is MNHEY, CDR2 SMNVEV (reference sequence). The CDR3 loop spans 14 amino acids. The CDR3 is CASSARGHVTEAFF. CDR3 bases: TGTGCCAGCAGTGCTAGGGGGCACGTCACTGAAGCTTTCTTT.

This clone was seen only a few times. V gene TRBV27 combines with J gene TRBJ1-2; D is possibly TRBD1 (6 bases). Germline assignment: CDR1 MNHEY and CDR2 SMNVEV (reference sequence). V lost 4 bases, J lost 3 bases, and 18 bases lay in between. This CDR3 is 16 amino acids long. CDR3: CASSSLGPGVDYGYTF. CDR3 coding DNA: TGTGCCAGCAGTTCCCTAGGGCCAGGGGTTGACTATGGCTACACCTTC.

This clone appeared a single time. The chain employs TRBV3-1 (or the pseudogene TRBV3-2) and TRBJ1-6; no clear D gene. V was shortened by 4 bases and J by 3 bases, with 7 bases between the two germline ends. The CDR3 extends over 14 amino acids. The germline V gene encodes CDR1 LGHDT and CDR2 YNNKEL (reference sequence). CDR3 nucleotides: TGTGCCAGCAGCCTCGGTAACTATAATTCACCCCTCCACTTT. Its translation is CASSLGNYNSPLHF.

This chain's CDR3 is CAWGVGHTSEAFF. Written as DNA, the CDR3 is TGTGCCTGGGGCGTTGGACACACCTCTGAAGCTTTCTTT. V and J are TRBV30 and TRBJ1-1; D possibly corresponds to TRBD1 (5 bases). The V gene lost 5 bases and the J gene lost 6 bases, with 16 bases spanning the gap. The CDR3 spans 13 residues. Per germline, CDR1 GTSNPN and CDR2 SVGIG (reference sequence).

V and J are TRBV5-1 and TRBJ1-6, with a tentative D call TRBD1 (5 bases). The germline CDR1 and CDR2 sequences are SGHRS and YFSETQ. The V end was cut by 3 bases, the J end by 8 bases, with 18 bases between. The CDR3 is 16 amino acids. This CDR3 is CASSSKAAGRDSPLHF. The CDR3 coding sequence is TGCGCCAGCAGCTCGAAGGCGGCAGGGAGGGATTCACCCCTCCACTTT. Together with reference TRBV5-1 and TRBJ1-6, the CDR3 gives the full variable domain: KAGVTQTPRYLIKTRGQQVTLSCSPISGHRSVSWYQQTPGQGLQFLFEYFSETQRNKGNFPGRFSGRQFSNSRSEMNVSTLELGDSALYLCASSSKAAGRDSPLHFGNGTRLTVT.

This clone showed up just once. This chain links TRBV6-6 with TRBJ1-1; 8 positions agree with TRBD1. The germline gives CDR1 MNHNY, CDR2 SVGAGI (reference sequence). The CDR3 is made up of 14 amino acids. Germline trimming cut 6 bases from V and 1 base from J; bases unmatched to any gene: 4. CDR3 loop: CASRKTGENTEAFF. The CDR3 nucleotides read TGTGCCAGCAGAAAGACAGGGGAGAACACTGAAGCTTTCTTT.

The chain couples TRBV3-1 (or the pseudogene TRBV3-2) to TRBJ2-2; 7 bases map to TRBD2. J lost 2 bases, V lost 0 bases, and 12 bases had no gene match. Germline V gives CDR1 LGHDT, CDR2 YNNKEL (reference sequence). This CDR3 region has 19 residues. The CDR3 bases are TGTGCCAGCAGCCAAGATACGGAGGCGGGGGAAGGAAACACCGGGGAGCTGTTTTTT. Protein product: CASSQDTEAGEGNTGELFF.

This clone was found once. This sequence joins TRBV7-8 and TRBJ2-3; 8 nucleotides align to TRBD2. The length of the CDR3 is 14 residues. Germline CDR1 and CDR2: SGHVS and FQNEAQ. Trimming removed 3 bases from V and 3 bases from J; junction bases left unmatched: 2. CDR3 in amino acids: CASSFGGGTDTQYF. In DNA, the CDR3 is TGTGCCAGCAGCTTTGGCGGGGGGACAGATACGCAGTATTTT. Variable domain in full (rest from reference TRBV7-8 and TRBJ2-3): GAGVSQSPRYKVAKRGQDVALRCDPISGHVSLFWYQQALGQGPEFLTYFQNEAQLDKSGLPSDRFFAERPEGSVSTLKIQRTQQEDSAVYLCASSFGGGTDTQYFGPGTRLTVL.

The chain combines TRBV30 with TRBJ1-2; D is ambiguous. The CDR3 runs to 13 residues. Germline V gene sequence: CDR1 GTSNPN, CDR2 SVGIG (reference sequence). V was trimmed by 6 bases and J by 5 bases, leaving 16 bases between them. The CDR3 bases are TGTGCCTGCCCAAGCGGCACACCGTATGGCTACACCTTC. Translating it yields CACPSGTPYGYTF.

The rearrangement links TRBV10-2 to TRBJ1-1, with D possibly TRBD1 on 6 matching bases. The CDR3 covers 16 residues. V lost 2 bases and J 1 base, leaving 14 bases between the germline ends. Germline V CDR1 and CDR2: WSHSY, SAAADI. The CDR3 is CASSEPSLGGNTEAFF. The DNA of the CDR3 is TGCGCCAGCAGTGAGCCGTCTTTAGGGGGGAACACTGAAGCTTTCTTT.

The CDR3 DNA is TGCGCCAGCAGCCGGGACAGCTTGAACACTGAAGCTTTCTTT. Its protein is CASSRDSLNTEAFF. The rearrangement joins TRBV5-1 to TRBJ1-1, with 7 positions matching TRBD1. This CDR3 region has 14 residues. V lost 4 bases to trimming and J lost 0 bases; unmatched junction nucleotides: 3. CDR1 and CDR2 from the germline V gene are SGHRS and YFSETQ. Variable domain in full (rest from reference TRBV5-1 and TRBJ1-1): KAGVTQTPRYLIKTRGQQVTLSCSPISGHRSVSWYQQTPGQGLQFLFEYFSETQRNKGNFPGRFSGRQFSNSRSEMNVSTLELGDSALYLCASSRDSLNTEAFFGQGTRLTVV.

This clone was detected only a few times. The chain combines TRBV5-1 with TRBJ1-1; the D is unclear. There are 14 residues in the CDR3. The V gene's germline CDR1 is SGHRS and CDR2 YFSETQ. The V and J ends lost 5 bases and 5 bases respectively, with 16 bases between them. The CDR3 bases are TGCGCCAGCAGTCAAGGTAATAGGGAGACTGAAGCTTTCTTT. It translates to CASSQGNRETEAFF.

This clone was observed once. The V gene is TRBV28, the J gene TRBJ1-4; perhaps TRBD1 as D (6 bases). The CDR3 sequence is 15 residues long. V was pared by 5 bases and J by 4 bases, with 14 bases between. Per germline, CDR1 MDHEN and CDR2 SYDVKM. The CDR3 DNA follows: TGTGCCAGCAGTACAACAGGGTCGAGTAATGAAAAACTGTTTTTT. It is translated as CASSTTGSSNEKLFF.

This rearrangement joins TRBV3-1 (or the pseudogene TRBV3-2) to TRBJ2-5; TRBD1 agrees at 8 bases. J was trimmed by 1 base and V by 4 bases; bases with no gene match: 2. The CDR3 consists of 14 residues. Germline V gene data show CDR1 as LGHDT and CDR2 as YNNKEL (reference sequence). The CDR3 DNA reads TGTGCCAGCAGCCTTGGGACAGGCCAAGAGACCCAGTACTTC. It is translated as CASSLGTGQETQYF.

In this sample, this clone turned up once. The junction departs from the called germline gene at one end, perhaps through a read error. The CDR3 DNA reads TGTGCCAGCTCCCCACGGGAGGGGTCTCAGCCCCAGCATTTT. This sequence encodes CASSPREGSQPQHF. The chain links TRBV18 to TRBJ1-5; D is possibly TRBD1 (5 bases). The CDR3 sequence is 14 residues long. Germline CDR1 reads KGHSH; CDR2 reads LQKENI.

This clone was detected only a few times. V is TRBV2 and J is TRBJ2-5, with TRBD1 identical over 11 bases. CDR1 SNHLY and CDR2 FYNNEI come from the germline V gene. The V and J ends lost 6 bases and 6 bases, in that order; junction bases with no gene match: 6. The CDR3 sequence is 14 residues long. Here the CDR3 reads CASSRTGGVKTQYF. The CDR3 DNA sequence: TGTGCCAGCAGCCGGACAGGGGGCGTTAAGACCCAGTACTTC.

V is TRBV19 and J is TRBJ1-5; maybe TRBD1 (6 bases). V was pared by 4 bases and J by 4 bases, with 17 bases between. Looked up from germline, CDR1 is LNHDA and CDR2 is SQIVND (reference sequence). CDR3 length: 16 amino acids. This chain's CDR3 is CASSTDSLGGNQPQHF. Written as DNA, the CDR3 is TGTGCCAGTAGTACGGACAGTCTTGGTGGGAATCAGCCCCAGCATTTT.

The chain carries TRBV5-6 and TRBJ2-2, with a weak D call TRBD1 (6 bases). V gave up 1 base and J gave up 7 bases, with 14 bases separating them. Germline values: CDR1 SGHDT, CDR2 YYEEEE. The CDR3 covers 15 residues. The CDR3 here is CASSLFGGRSGELFF. The CDR3 region has the DNA TGTGCCAGCAGCTTGTTTGGGGGCCGGAGCGGGGAGCTGTTTTTT.

V gene TRBV2 combines with J gene TRBJ2-7; no clear D. V was pared by 5 bases and J by 1 base, with 12 bases between. The CDR3 consists of 14 residues. Germline V lookup: CDR1 SNHLY, CDR2 FYNNEI. CDR3 bases: TGTGCCAGCAGTCCAGACTTCCAATCCTACGAGCAGTACTTC. This translates into CASSPDFQSYEQYF.

V usage is TRBV11-1 and J usage is TRBJ2-2; tentatively, D is TRBD2 (5 bases). The CDR3 has 12 residues. V was cut by 3 bases and J by 8 bases, with 7 bases left in between. Germline values: CDR1 SGHAT, CDR2 FQDESV (reference sequence). The CDR3 loop reads CASSLWRGELFF. The CDR3 bases are TGTGCCAGCAGCTTGTGGAGGGGGGAGCTGTTTTTT.

The chain recombines TRBV5-6 with TRBJ2-7; D might be TRBD1 (6 bases). The germline V gene encodes CDR1 SGHDT and CDR2 YYEEEE. V lost 4 bases and J lost 4, with 12 bases in between. The CDR3 has 13 amino acids. CDR3 bases: TGTGCCAGCAGCCCGTGGACAGCTTACGAGCAGTACTTC. Translated, it gives CASSPWTAYEQYF.

The V gene is TRBV6-5, the J gene TRBJ1-1; D is ambiguous. Trimming took 2 bases from V and 6 from J, leaving 16 bases between them. CDR1 and CDR2 (germline): MNHEY, SVGAGI. The CDR3 has 15 amino acids. The CDR3 reads CASSYGRGGESEAFF. In nucleotides, the CDR3 is TGTGCCAGCAGTTACGGTCGGGGTGGGGAATCTGAAGCTTTCTTT.

As regards this clone: This may arise from a read error, as a much more abundant clone is one base away. This chain links TRBV7-3 with TRBJ2-2, with TRBD1 identical over 7 bases. CDR1 and CDR2 (germline): SGHTA, FQGTGA. The CDR3 totals 14 residues. V gave up 5 bases and J gave up 1 base; unmatched junction bases: 1. The CDR3 sequence: CASSRQGNTGELFF. The CDR3 DNA follows: TGTGCCAGCAGCCGACAGGGGAACACCGGGGAGCTGTTTTTT.

V is TRBV10-3 and J is TRBJ1-1, with 9 nucleotides matching TRBD1. CDR1 is ENHRY, CDR2 SYGVKD, per germline. After removal of 6 bases from V and 1 base from J, the junction contained 6 bases not matched to a gene. This CDR3 has 15 residues. CDR3 loop: CAIRGQGGTNTEAFF. The CDR3 bases are TGTGCCATCAGGGGACAGGGCGGCACGAACACTGAAGCTTTCTTT.